This entry lists 23 T cell receptor beta chains sequenced from one sample in a study of blood T cell repertoires in COVID-19. The repertoire was sequenced with immunoSEQ multiplex PCR; TCRdb's copy has only in-frame clones and lacks some. The sample lists roughly 140,000 clones; approximately 80% were seen once. Sequenced input: peripheral blood. The receptors were sampled from a human donor in a cohort sampled during active COVID-19.

The V call is TRBV24-1, the J call TRBJ2-2; 10 bases line up with TRBD1. With 9 bases clipped from V and 0 bases from J, the junction kept 15 bases outside the gene matches. From germline, CDR1 is KGHDR and CDR2 SFDVKD. The CDR3 loop spans 19 amino acids. CDR3 coding DNA: TGTGCCACCGGTGGGACGACAGGGGGCCTCCCTACGAACACCGGGGAGCTGTTTTTT. Translation: CATGGTTGGLPTNTGELFF.

This rearrangement joins TRBV5-4 to TRBJ2-7; 7 nucleotides match TRBD2. The CDR3 sequence is 15 residues long. The ends lost 3 bases at V and 4 bases at J; junction bases unmatched: 10. The germline CDR1 and CDR2 sequences are SGHNT and YYREEE (reference sequence). This chain's CDR3 is CASSSPGLAVYEQYF. The CDR3 DNA is TGTGCCAGCAGCTCCCCGGGGCTAGCGGTTTACGAGCAGTACTTC.

The chain uses TRBV6-5 and TRBJ2-1; 8 bases are shared with TRBD2. The CDR3 spans 15 residues. The ends lost 6 bases at V and 5 bases at J; junction bases unmatched: 9. The V gene's germline CDR1 is MNHEY and CDR2 SVGAGI. The CDR3, as DNA: TGTGCCAGCAGCGGTGGGCTAGCGGGCGACAATGAGCAGTTCTTC. Its translation: CASSGGLAGDNEQFF.

V gene TRBV5-1 combines with J gene TRBJ2-7; the match to TRBD2 covers 7 bases. The junction had 3 bases not matched to a gene; V was cut back by 6 bases and J by 0 bases. Per the germline V gene, CDR1 is SGHRS and CDR2 is YFSETQ. The CDR3 has 13 residues. CDR3 bases: TGCGCCAGCACCTGGGACTACTCCTACGAGCAGTACTTC. Its translation: CASTWDYSYEQYF.

This clone was detected once. CDR3 sequence (DNA): TGTGCCAGCAGCAAAGGTTACGGAACAGGGGCCACACAAATTTCGTCCTACGAGCAGTACTTC. This translates into CASSKGYGTGATQISSYEQYF. The rearrangement joins TRBV21-1 to TRBJ2-7; TRBD1 is the table's D call, not checked against the DNA. TRBV21-1 is noted as a pseudogene. The length of the CDR3 is 21 residues.

This chain joins TRBV28 and TRBJ1-4, with a weak D call TRBD1 (5 bases). This CDR3 spans 17 amino acids. With 5 bases removed from V and 5 bases from J, the gap between germline ends came to 21 bases. Germline V CDR1 and CDR2: MDHEN, SYDVKM. Here the CDR3 reads CASSPPGGRRANEKLFF. The DNA for the CDR3 is TGTGCCAGCAGTCCCCCGGGGGGACGAAGGGCGAATGAAAAACTGTTTTTT.

About this clone: Germline is not matched at one junction end, which may reflect a read error. The DNA for the CDR3 is TGTGCCACCGGTGAGGGTACAGGGGTCAATCAGCCCCAGCATTTT. Translation: CATGEGTGVNQPQHF. The rearrangement uses TRBV24-1 and TRBJ1-5; 7 positions match TRBD1. Looked up from germline, CDR1 is KGHDR and CDR2 is SFDVKD. This CDR3 region has 15 residues.

The chain employs TRBV5-1 and TRBJ2-5; D remains unclear. V lost 1 base to trimming and J lost 1 base, with 8 bases between them. Per the germline V gene, CDR1 is SGHRS and CDR2 is YFSETQ. This CDR3 comprises 14 residues. The CDR3 loop reads CASSLPQVQETQYF. The CDR3 DNA sequence: TGCGCCAGCAGCTTGCCCCAGGTCCAAGAGACCCAGTACTTC.

J is TRBJ2-3 and V is TRBV5-1; D possibly corresponds to TRBD2 (5 bases). Germline V gives CDR1 SGHRS, CDR2 YFSETQ. V was shortened by 1 base and J by 1 base, with 7 bases between the two germline ends. The CDR3 length is 14 residues. CDR3: CASSLSSGTDTQYF. The CDR3 bases are TGCGCCAGCAGCTTGAGTAGCGGCACAGATACGCAGTATTTT.

V gene TRBV6-5 combines with J gene TRBJ2-7; 12 nucleotides align to TRBD2. CDR1 is MNHEY, CDR2 SVGAGI, per germline. The CDR3 is 15 amino acids. V was clipped by 2 bases and J by 1 base; unmatched bases: 0. CDR3 sequence reads: CASSYGTSGSYEQYF. The CDR3 nucleotides read TGTGCCAGCAGTTACGGGACTAGCGGGTCCTACGAGCAGTACTTC.

The rearrangement uses TRBV7-9 and TRBJ2-6; possible D gene TRBD2, 5 bases. V lost 2 bases and J lost 0, with 17 bases in between. Germline V gene data show CDR1 as SEHNR and CDR2 as FQNEAQ (reference sequence). The CDR3 runs to 19 residues. The CDR3 spells CASSLTFGRTSSGANVLTF. The CDR3 coding sequence is TGTGCCAGCAGCTTAACTTTTGGACGGACTTCCTCTGGGGCCAACGTCCTGACTTTC.

This clone was seen a single time. The chain employs TRBV6-2 or TRBV6-3 and TRBJ2-1, with 10 nucleotides matching TRBD2. V trimming: 0 bases; J trimming: 4 bases; junction bases outside the gene matches: 9. Germline V lookup: CDR1 MNHEY, CDR2 SVGEGT. This CDR3 is built from 18 residues. In DNA form, the CDR3 reads TGTGCCAGCAGTTACTCGCCGCCAGCGGGAGGGATTTACAATGAGCAGTTCTTC. It translates to CASSYSPPAGGIYNEQFF.

The chain links TRBV5-6 to TRBJ1-5; 10 bases line up with TRBD1. Germline loops: CDR1 SGHDT, CDR2 YYEEEE. The CDR3 extends over 15 amino acids. J was trimmed by 6 bases and V by 2 bases; bases with no gene match: 5. CDR3 residues: CASSFWTGGGQPQHF. The CDR3 DNA reads TGTGCCAGCAGCTTCTGGACAGGGGGAGGTCAGCCCCAGCATTTT.

The chain joins TRBV7-8 to TRBJ2-1; D gene ambiguous. The CDR3 contains 14 residues. The germline gives CDR1 SGHVS, CDR2 FQNEAQ. Trimming left V 5 bases short and J 5 bases short, with 13 bases between. CDR3 bases: TGTGCCAGCAGCCCGGGTGAGGCGCACAATGAGCAGTTCTTC. Its protein product is CASSPGEAHNEQFF.

This clone has more than one count but fewer than ten. The rearrangement uses TRBV3-1 (or the pseudogene TRBV3-2) and TRBJ2-7, with a tentative D call TRBD2 (5 bases). V was trimmed by 1 base and J by 7 bases, leaving 8 bases between them. Germline V gene lookup returns CDR1 LGHDT and CDR2 YNNKEL (reference sequence). The CDR3 spans 12 residues. CDR3 protein: CASSQGRWEQYF. CDR3 nucleotides: TGTGCCAGCAGCCAAGGGAGGTGGGAGCAGTACTTC.

CDR3 sequence: CASSDVGRGETQYF. The CDR3 DNA sequence: TGCGCCAGCAGTGATGTGGGGCGGGGGGAGACCCAGTACTTC. This chain connects TRBV10-2 to TRBJ2-5; 7 bases are a match to TRBD2. CDR1 WSHSY and CDR2 SAAADI come from the germline V gene. V was pared by 3 bases and J by 5 bases, with 6 bases of the junction left unmatched. CDR3 size: 14 residues.

J is TRBJ2-7 and V is TRBV7-2; D may be TRBD1 (5 bases). The germline CDR1 and CDR2 sequences are SGHTA and FQGNSA. This CDR3 is built from 13 residues. V lost 5 bases and J 0 bases, leaving 8 bases between the germline ends. The CDR3 DNA reads as TGTGCCAGCAGCCCGACAGTCTCCTACGAGCAGTACTTC. Amino acids: CASSPTVSYEQYF. The full variable domain, rest sourced from reference TRBV7-2 and TRBJ2-7, is GAGVSQSPSNKVTEKGKDVELRCDPISGHTALYWYRQSLGQGLEFLIYFQGNSAPDKSGLPSDRFSAERTGGSVSTLTIQRTQQEDSAVYLCASSPTVSYEQYFGPGTRLTVT.

This chain links TRBV19 with TRBJ2-7; D might be TRBD1 (6 bases). Germline V gene lookup returns CDR1 LNHDA and CDR2 SQIVND (reference sequence). CDR3 length: 15 amino acids. V lost 5 bases to trimming and J lost 2 bases, with 16 bases between them. The CDR3 nucleotides read TGTGCCAGTAGTGACAACAGGGATATTACCTACGAGCAGTACTTC. This sequence encodes CASSDNRDITYEQYF. Variable domain in full (rest from reference TRBV19 and TRBJ2-7): DGGITQSPKYLFRKEGQNVTLSCEQNLNHDAMYWYRQDPGQGLRLIYYSQIVNDFQKGDIAEGYSVSREKKESFPLTVTSAQKNPTAFYLCASSDNRDITYEQYFGPGTRLTVT.

The rearrangement uses TRBV24-1 and TRBJ2-7, with 7 nucleotides matching TRBD2. After removal of 12 bases from V and 3 bases from J, the junction contained 25 bases not matched to a gene. The CDR3 spans 18 residues. Germline V gene data show CDR1 as KGHDR and CDR2 as SFDVKD. In DNA form, the CDR3 reads TGTGCCGCTGGGTCAAAGGGAGGGCTTACTGGCGGTTACTACGAGCAGTACTTC. Translated: CAAGSKGGLTGGYYEQYF.

This clone was seen a single time. This CDR3 is CASSPALSGSADTQYF. The CDR3 region has the DNA TGTGCCAGCTCACCCGCCCTCAGCGGGAGCGCAGATACGCAGTATTTT. V usage is TRBV18 and J usage is TRBJ2-3; TRBD2 agrees at 8 bases. The CDR3 is 16 amino acids. Trimming removed 3 bases from V and 4 bases from J; junction bases left unmatched: 9. Germline V gene data show CDR1 as KGHSH and CDR2 as LQKENI.

This clone was seen only once. The chain links TRBV27 to TRBJ1-2, with a tentative D call TRBD1 (6 bases). The CDR3 spans 13 residues. The V gene lost 3 bases and the J gene lost 6 bases, with 11 bases spanning the gap. Germline CDR1 reads MNHEY; CDR2 reads SMNVEV (reference sequence). The DNA of the CDR3 is TGTGCCAGCAGTTTCGTACAGGGCCATGGCTACACCTTC. It is translated as CASSFVQGHGYTF.

The chain uses TRBV2 and TRBJ2-2; maybe TRBD1 (6 bases). Trimming pared 6 bases from V and 5 bases from J, leaving 10 bases between. This CDR3 comprises 13 residues. CDR1 and CDR2 from the germline V gene are SNHLY and FYNNEI. CDR3 protein: CASRGTSTGELFF. The CDR3 region has the DNA TGTGCCAGCAGAGGGACATCTACCGGGGAGCTGTTTTTT.

The CDR3 DNA is TGTGCCAGCAGCTCGTCCGGGACAGGGTCCTACGAGCAGTACTTC. Encoded protein: CASSSSGTGSYEQYF. This chain joins TRBV7-2 and TRBJ2-7; 9 nucleotides line up with TRBD1. The trim removed 4 bases at V and 1 base at J, leaving 5 bases unmatched. CDR1 is SGHTA, CDR2 FQGNSA, per germline. The CDR3 is 15 residues long.